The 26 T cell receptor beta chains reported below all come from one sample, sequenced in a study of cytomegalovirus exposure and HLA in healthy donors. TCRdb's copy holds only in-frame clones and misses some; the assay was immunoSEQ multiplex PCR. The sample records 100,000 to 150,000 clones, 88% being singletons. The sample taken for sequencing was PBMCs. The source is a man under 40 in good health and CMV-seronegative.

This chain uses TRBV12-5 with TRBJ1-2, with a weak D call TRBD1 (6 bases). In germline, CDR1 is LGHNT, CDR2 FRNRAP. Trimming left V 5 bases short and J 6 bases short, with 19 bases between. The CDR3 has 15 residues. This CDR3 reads CASGPDLQGSNGYTF. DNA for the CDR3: TGTGCTAGTGGTCCAGACCTACAGGGATCAAATGGCTACACCTTC.

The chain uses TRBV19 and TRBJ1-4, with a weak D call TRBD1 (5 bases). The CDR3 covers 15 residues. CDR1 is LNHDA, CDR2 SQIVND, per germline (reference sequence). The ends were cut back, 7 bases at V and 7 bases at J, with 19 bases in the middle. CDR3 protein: CASMDGGGGSEKLFF. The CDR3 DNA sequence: TGTGCCAGTATGGATGGCGGCGGGGGGAGTGAAAAACTGTTTTTT.

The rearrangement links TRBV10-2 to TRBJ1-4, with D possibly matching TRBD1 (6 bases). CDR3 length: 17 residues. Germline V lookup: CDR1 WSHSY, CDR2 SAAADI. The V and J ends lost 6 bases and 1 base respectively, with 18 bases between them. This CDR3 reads CASRPSLQGLTNEKLFF. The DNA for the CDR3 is TGCGCCAGCAGACCTAGCTTACAGGGCCTAACTAATGAAAAACTGTTTTTT.

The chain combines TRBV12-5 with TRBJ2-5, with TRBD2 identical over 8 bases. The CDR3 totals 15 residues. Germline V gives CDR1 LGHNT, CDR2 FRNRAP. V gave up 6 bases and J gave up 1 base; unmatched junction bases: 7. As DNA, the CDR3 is TGTGCTAGTGGAAAATCGGGGGGGGGCCAAGAGACCCAGTACTTC. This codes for CASGKSGGGQETQYF.

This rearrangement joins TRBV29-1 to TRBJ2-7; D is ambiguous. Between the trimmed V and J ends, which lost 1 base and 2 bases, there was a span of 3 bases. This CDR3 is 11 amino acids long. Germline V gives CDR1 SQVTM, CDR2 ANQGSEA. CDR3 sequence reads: CSVEAAYEQYF. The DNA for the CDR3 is TGCAGCGTTGAAGCTGCCTACGAGCAGTACTTC.

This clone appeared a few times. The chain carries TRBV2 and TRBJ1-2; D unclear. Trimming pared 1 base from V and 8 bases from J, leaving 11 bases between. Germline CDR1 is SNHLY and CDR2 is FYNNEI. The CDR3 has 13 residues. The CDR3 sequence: CASSEDRVRGYTF. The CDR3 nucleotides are TGTGCCAGCAGTGAAGACCGGGTCCGGGGCTACACCTTC.

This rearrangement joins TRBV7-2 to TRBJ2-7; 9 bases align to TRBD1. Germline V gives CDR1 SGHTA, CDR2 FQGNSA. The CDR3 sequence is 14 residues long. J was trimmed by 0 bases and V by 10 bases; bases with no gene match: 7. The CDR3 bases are TGTGCCACCCAAGACAGGGGGGGCTCCTACGAGCAGTACTTC. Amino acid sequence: CATQDRGGSYEQYF.

CDR3 bases: TGCGCCAGCAGTGCTAGCCGGGACACCGGGGAGCTGTTTTTT. Translation gives CASSASRDTGELFF. The genes are TRBV10-1 and TRBJ2-2; possible D gene TRBD2, 5 bases. The CDR3 totals 14 residues. Trimming removed 4 bases from V and 3 bases from J, with 9 bases in between. CDR1 is WNHNN, CDR2 SYGVQD, per germline (reference sequence).

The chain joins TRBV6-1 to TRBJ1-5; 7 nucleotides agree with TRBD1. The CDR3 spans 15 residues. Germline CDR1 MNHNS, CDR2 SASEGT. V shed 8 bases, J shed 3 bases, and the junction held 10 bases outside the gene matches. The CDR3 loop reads CASARSGTDNQPQHF. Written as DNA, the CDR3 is TGTGCCAGCGCCCGCTCCGGGACAGACAATCAGCCCCAGCATTTT.

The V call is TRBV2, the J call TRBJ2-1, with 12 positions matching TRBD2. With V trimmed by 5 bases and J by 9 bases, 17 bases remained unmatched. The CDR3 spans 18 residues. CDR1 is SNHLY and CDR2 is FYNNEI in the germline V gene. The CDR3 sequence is CASSPPSGRAYISSEQFF. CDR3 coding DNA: TGTGCCAGCAGTCCCCCTAGCGGGAGGGCCTATATTTCAAGTGAGCAGTTCTTC.

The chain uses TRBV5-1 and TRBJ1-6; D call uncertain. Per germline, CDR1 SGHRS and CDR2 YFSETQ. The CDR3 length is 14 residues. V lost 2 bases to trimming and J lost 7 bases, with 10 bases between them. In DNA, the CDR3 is TGCGCCAGCAGCTTAATCCCCGGGAATTCACCCCTCCACTTT. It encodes CASSLIPGNSPLHF.

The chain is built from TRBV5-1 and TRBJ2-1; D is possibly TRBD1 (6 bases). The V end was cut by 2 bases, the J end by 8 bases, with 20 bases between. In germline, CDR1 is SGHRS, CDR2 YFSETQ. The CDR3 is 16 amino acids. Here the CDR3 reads CASSFYRARASDEQFF. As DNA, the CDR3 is TGCGCCAGCAGCTTCTACAGGGCCCGGGCCTCGGATGAGCAGTTCTTC.

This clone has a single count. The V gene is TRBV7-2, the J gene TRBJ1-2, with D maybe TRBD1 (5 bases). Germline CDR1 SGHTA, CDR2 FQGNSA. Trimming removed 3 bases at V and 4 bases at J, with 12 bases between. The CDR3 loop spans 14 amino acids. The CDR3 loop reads CASSFGREGYGYTF. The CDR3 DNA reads TGTGCCAGCAGCTTTGGCAGGGAGGGCTATGGCTACACCTTC.

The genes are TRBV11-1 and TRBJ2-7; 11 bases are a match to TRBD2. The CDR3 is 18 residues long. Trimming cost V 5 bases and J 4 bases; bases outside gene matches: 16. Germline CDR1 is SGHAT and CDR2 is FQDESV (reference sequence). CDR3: CASSEDLLAGARGYEQYF. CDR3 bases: TGTGCCAGCAGCGAAGATCTACTAGCGGGAGCGCGAGGGTACGAGCAGTACTTC.

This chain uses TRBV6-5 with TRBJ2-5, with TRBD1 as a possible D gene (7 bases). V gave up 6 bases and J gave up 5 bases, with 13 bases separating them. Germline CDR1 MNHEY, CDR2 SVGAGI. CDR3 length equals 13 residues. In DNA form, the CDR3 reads TGTGCCAGCAGACCGACAGGGAGGGAGACCCAGTACTTC. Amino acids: CASRPTGRETQYF.

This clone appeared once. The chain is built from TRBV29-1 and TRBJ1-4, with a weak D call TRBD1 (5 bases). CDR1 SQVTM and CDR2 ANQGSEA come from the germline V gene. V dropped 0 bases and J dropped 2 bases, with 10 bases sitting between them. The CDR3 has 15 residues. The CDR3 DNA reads TGCAGCGTTGAAGATGGGGGGTTTACTAATGAAAAACTGTTTTTT. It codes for CSVEDGGFTNEKLFF.

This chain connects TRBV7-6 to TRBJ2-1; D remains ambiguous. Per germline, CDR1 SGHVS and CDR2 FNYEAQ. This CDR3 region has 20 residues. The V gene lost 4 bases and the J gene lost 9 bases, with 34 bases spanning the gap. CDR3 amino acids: CASSSLVVTKILSIFPEQFF. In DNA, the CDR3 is TGTGCCAGCAGCTCCCTGGTGGTAACTAAGATTCTTTCAATTTTCCCTGAGCAGTTCTTC.

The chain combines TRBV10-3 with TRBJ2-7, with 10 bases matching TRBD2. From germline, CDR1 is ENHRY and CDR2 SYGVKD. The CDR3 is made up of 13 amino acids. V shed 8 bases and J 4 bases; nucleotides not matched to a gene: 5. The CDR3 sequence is CAIARAGGYEQYF. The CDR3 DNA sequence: TGTGCCATCGCGAGAGCGGGAGGGTACGAGCAGTACTTC.

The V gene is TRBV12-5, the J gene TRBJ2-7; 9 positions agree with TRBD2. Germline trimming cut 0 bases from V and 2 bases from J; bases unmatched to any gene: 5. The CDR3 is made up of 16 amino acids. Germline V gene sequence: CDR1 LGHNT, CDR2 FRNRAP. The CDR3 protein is CASGLVLLAGPYEQYF. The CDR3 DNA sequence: TGTGCTAGTGGTTTGGTATTGCTAGCGGGGCCCTACGAGCAGTACTTC.

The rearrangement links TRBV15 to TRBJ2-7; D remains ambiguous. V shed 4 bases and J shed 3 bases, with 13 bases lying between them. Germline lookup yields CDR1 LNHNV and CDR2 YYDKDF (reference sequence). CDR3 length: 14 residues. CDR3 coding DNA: TGTGCCACCAGCATACCGGGTCCGAACTACGAGCAGTACTTC. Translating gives CATSIPGPNYEQYF.

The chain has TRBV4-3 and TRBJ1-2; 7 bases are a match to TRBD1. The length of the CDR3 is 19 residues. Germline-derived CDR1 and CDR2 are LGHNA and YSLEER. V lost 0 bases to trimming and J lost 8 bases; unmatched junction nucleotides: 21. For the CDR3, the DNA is TGCGCCAGCAGCCAAGATCGGGGAAACCCGGCGACAGGGATTGGAGGCTACACCTTC. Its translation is CASSQDRGNPATGIGGYTF.

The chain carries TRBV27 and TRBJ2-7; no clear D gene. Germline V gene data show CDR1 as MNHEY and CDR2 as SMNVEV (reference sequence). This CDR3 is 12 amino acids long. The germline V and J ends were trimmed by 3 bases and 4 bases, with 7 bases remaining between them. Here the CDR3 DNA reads TGTGCCAGCAGTTTTGTCGGTTACGAGCAGTACTTC. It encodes CASSFVGYEQYF.

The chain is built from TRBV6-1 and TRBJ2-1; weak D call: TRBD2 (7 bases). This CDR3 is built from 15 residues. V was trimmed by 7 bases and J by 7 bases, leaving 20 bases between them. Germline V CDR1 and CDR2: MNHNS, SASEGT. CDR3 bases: TGTGCCAGCACCGTTCGAGGGGGGGGTGGGAATGAGCAGTTCTTC. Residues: CASTVRGGGGNEQFF.

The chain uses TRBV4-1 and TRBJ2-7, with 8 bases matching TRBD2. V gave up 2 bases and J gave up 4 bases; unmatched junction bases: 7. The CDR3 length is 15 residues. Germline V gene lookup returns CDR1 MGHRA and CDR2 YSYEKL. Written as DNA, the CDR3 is TGCGCCAGCAGCCAAACGGGACTAGTGACTTACGAGCAGTACTTC. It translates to CASSQTGLVTYEQYF.

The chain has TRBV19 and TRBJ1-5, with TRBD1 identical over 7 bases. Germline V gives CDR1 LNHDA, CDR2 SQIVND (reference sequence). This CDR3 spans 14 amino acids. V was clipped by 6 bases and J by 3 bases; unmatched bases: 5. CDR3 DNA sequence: TGTGCCAGTAGAGTGGGACAGTTCAATCAGCCCCAGCATTTT. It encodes CASRVGQFNQPQHF.

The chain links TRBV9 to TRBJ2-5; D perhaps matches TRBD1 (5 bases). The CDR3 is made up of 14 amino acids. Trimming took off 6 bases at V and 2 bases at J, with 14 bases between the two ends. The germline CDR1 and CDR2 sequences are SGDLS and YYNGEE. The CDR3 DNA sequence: TGTGCCAGCACCAAAGGGGTGGGGCAAGAGACCCAGTACTTC. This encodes CASTKGVGQETQYF.